This T cell receptor (beta chain) comes out of a study of T cell repertoires in cytomegalovirus infection. Study at large: HLA-B-restricted CMV epitopes that are well studied, plus recently identified HLA-C-restricted ones, were used by the study.

From the reads, TCRdb called clonotypes with MiXCR, one entry per CDR3 protein. The table has 750,000 to 950,000 distinct CDR3 sequences, 25% to 30% seen once. The CDR3 runs 17 residues. Trimming removed 0 bases at V and 0 bases at J, with 13 bases between. CDR1 LGHNA and CDR2 YSLEER come from the germline V gene. Study-level results: HLA-C-restricted, CMV-specific TCR beta clonotypes were dominant ex vivo. Cumulative public TCR beta family frequency identified carriers of CMV plus the relevant HLA.

This clonotype was detected a few times. What it binds is unknown. The TCR originated in a human donor in good health (CMV status not recorded). Some clones in this sample may be carry-over from other donors' samples. The rearrangement uses TRBV4-3 and TRBJ2-3, with no clear D. The sample was cultured CD8+ T cells from PBMCs, taken from culture after CMV antigen stimulation. In nucleotides, the CDR3 is TGCGCCAGCAGCCAAGATTGGCAGATATCTAGCACAGATACGCAGTATTTT. Its protein product is CASSQDWQISSTDTQYF.